This is a list of T cell receptor beta chains from one sample in a study of blood T cell repertoires in COVID-19. Using immunoSEQ multiplex PCR, the repertoire was profiled, and TCRdb retains in-frame clones only, with some absent. The sample lists 99,000 or so clones, about 87% occurring once. The source material was peripheral blood. The origin of the receptors is a man aged 50 to 59 with acute or convalescent COVID-19. Each CDR3 is given with its conserved first and last residue. A D gene is named only where the DNA matches it firmly. A row's size may be missing; if present it is once, few, many or a size class.

>TRBJ2-1|.|TRBD2|TRBV2
CASSSPGLAYNEQFF
TGTGCCAGCAGCTCCCCGGGACTAGCATACAATGAGCAGTTCTTC
>TRBJ1-1|.|.|TRBV20-1
CSASRQTGNTEAFF
TGCAGTGCTAGTAGACAAACAGGGAACACTGAAGCTTTCTTT
>TRBJ2-1|.|.|TRBV28
CASSPLYNEQFF
TGTGCCAGCAGTCCGCTATACAATGAGCAGTTCTTC
>TRBJ1-1|.|.|TRBV7-2
CASSLFAGDEAFF
TGTGCCAGCAGCTTATTTGCGGGGGATGAAGCTTTCTTT
>TRBJ2-1|.|.|TRBV9
CASSVATTSYYNEQFF
TGTGCCAGCAGCGTAGCTACAACTAGCTACTACAATGAGCAGTTCTTC
>TRBJ1-1|.|.|TRBV5-4
CASSLSGGGTEAFF
TGTGCCAGCAGCTTATCCGGGGGTGGGACTGAAGCTTTCTTT
>TRBJ2-1|.|.|TRBV4-1
CASSQDLASLYNEQFF
TGCGCCAGCAGCCAAGATCTGGCTAGTCTCTACAATGAGCAGTTCTTC
>TRBJ2-3|.|.|TRBV27
CASSAGQTNTDTQYF
TGTGCCAGCAGTGCGGGACAGACCAACACAGATACGCAGTATTTT
>TRBJ2-5|.|TRBD1|TRBV5-1
CASTRDSTQETQYF
TGCGCCAGCACCCGGGACAGTACCCAAGAGACCCAGTACTTC
>TRBJ2-2|.|.|TRBV6-5
CASSYSVLLNTGELFF
TGTGCCAGCAGTTACTCGGTACTCCTGAACACCGGGGAGCTGTTTTTT
>TRBJ1-1|.|.|TRBV3-1/TRBV3-2
CASSPRGNTEAFF
TGTGCCAGCAGTCCCAGGGGGAACACTGAAGCTTTCTTT
>TRBJ2-2|.|.|TRBV18
CASSPAQGSTGELFF
TGTGCCAGCTCACCTGCGCAGGGATCCACCGGGGAGCTGTTTTTT
>TRBJ2-7|.|.|TRBV12-2
CASRFLGGDLAYEQYF
TGTGCAAGTCGCTTTCTAGGTGGGGACTTAGCCTACGAGCAGTACTTC
>TRBJ1-2|.|TRBD1|TRBV24-1
CATSDPGQGNYGYTF
TGTGCCACCAGTGACCCCGGACAGGGAAACTATGGCTACACCTTC
>TRBJ1-1|.|.|TRBV30
CAWNPTGNTEAFF
TGTGCCTGGAACCCCACGGGGAACACTGAAGCTTTCTTT
>TRBJ1-1|.|.|TRBV5-1
CASSSDREHEAFF
TGCGCCAGCAGCTCAGACAGAGAGCATGAAGCTTTCTTT
>TRBJ1-5|few|TRBD1|TRBV2
CASSSDRGEFQPQHF
TGTGCCAGCAGTTCCGACAGGGGAGAATTTCAGCCCCAGCATTTT
>TRBJ2-1|.|.|TRBV7-8
CASSPGRPTYNEQFF
TGTGCCAGCAGCCCCGGTCGTCCTACCTACAATGAGCAGTTCTTC
>TRBJ2-3|.|TRBD2|TRBV6-1
CASSEVKLAGREDTQYF
TGTGCCAGCAGTGAAGTCAAGCTAGCGGGAAGAGAAGATACGCAGTATTTT
>TRBJ1-4|.|.|TRBV7-9
CASSTGGANEKLFF
TGTGCCAGCAGCACGGGTGGGGCGAATGAAAAACTGTTTTTT
>TRBJ2-7|.|TRBD2|TRBV28
CASSSSGRDEQYF
TGTGCCAGCAGTTCTAGCGGGAGGGACGAGCAGTACTTC
>TRBJ1-1|.|.|TRBV27
CASSSTTGSRNTEAFF
TGTGCCAGCAGTTCTACCACAGGGAGTAGAAACACTGAAGCTTTCTTT
>TRBJ2-5|.|.|TRBV11-2
CASSLGRAETQYF
TGTGCCAGCAGCTTAGGGAGGGCAGAGACCCAGTACTTC
>TRBJ2-1|once|.|TRBV3-1/TRBV3-2
CASSQDTGYYNEQFF
TGTGCCAGCAGCCAAGACACAGGATACTACAATGAGCAGTTCTTC
>TRBJ2-5|.|.|TRBV29-1
CSVEGGKTQYF
TGCAGCGTTGAAGGAGGGAAGACCCAGTACTTC
>TRBJ2-1|.|.|TRBV15
CATSRGASPGTHNEQFF
TGTGCCACCAGCAGAGGCGCCTCTCCCGGGACTCACAATGAGCAGTTCTTC
>TRBJ1-5|.|.|TRBV10-2
CASKQGNQPQHF
TGCGCCAGCAAGCAGGGGAATCAGCCCCAGCATTTT
>TRBJ2-7|.|TRBD1|TRBV6-5
CASSLITGGLYEQYF
TGTGCCAGCAGTTTGATCACAGGGGGTCTCTACGAGCAGTACTTC
>TRBJ2-1|.|TRBD2|TRBV20-1
CSATGGGEQFF
TGCAGTGCCACGGGCGGGGGTGAGCAGTTCTTC
>TRBJ2-1|.|.|TRBV18
CASSKGLGGATRNEQFF
TGTGCCAGCTCAAAAGGTTTAGGGGGGGCTACGAGAAATGAGCAGTTCTTC
>TRBJ2-7|.|TRBD2|TRBV11-2
CASSLVSGGSYEQYF
TGTGCCAGCAGCTTAGTTTCGGGAGGGAGCTACGAGCAGTACTTC
>TRBJ2-2|many|.|TRBV6-5
CASSYSRQRTGELFF
TGTGCCAGCAGTTACTCGAGGCAGAGAACCGGGGAGCTGTTTTTT
>TRBJ1-1|.|.|TRBV19
CASGWGPLEAFF
TGTGCCAGTGGGTGGGGCCCCCTTGAAGCTTTCTTT
>TRBJ2-5|.|.|TRBV10-1
CATGHSLGGTQYF
TGCGCCACCGGACACTCTCTGGGAGGGACCCAGTACTTC
>TRBJ2-2|.|TRBD2|TRBV24-1
CATSDQTSGYTGELFF
TGTGCCACCAGTGACCAAACTAGCGGATACACCGGGGAGCTGTTTTTT
>TRBJ2-5|.|TRBD2|TRBV12-3/TRBV12-4
CASRMGGQETQYF
TGTGCCAGCAGAATGGGGGGGCAAGAGACCCAGTACTTC
>TRBJ2-7|.|.|TRBV7-2
CASSWDFSYEQYF
TGTGCCAGCAGCTGGGACTTCTCCTACGAGCAGTACTTC
>TRBJ2-3|.|.|TRBV3-1/TRBV3-2
CASSPRDSDTDTQYF
TGTGCCAGCAGCCCACGGGACTCGGACACAGATACGCAGTATTTT
>TRBJ2-7|.|.|TRBV10-3
CAIRRDRIYEQYF
TGTGCCATCAGACGAGACAGGATTTACGAGCAGTACTTC
>TRBJ2-2|.|TRBD2|TRBV5-1
CASAAGGPVGELFF
TGCGCCAGCGCAGCGGGAGGGCCGGTCGGGGAGCTGTTTTTT
>TRBJ2-2|.|TRBD1|TRBV11-3
CASSSWTGADVGDGELFF
TGTGCCAGCAGCTCCTGGACAGGGGCAGACGTGGGGGACGGGGAGCTGTTTTTT
>TRBJ2-7|.|.|TRBV14
CASSQDPRYEQYF
TGTGCCAGCAGCCAAGATCCCCGCTACGAGCAGTACTTC
>TRBJ2-5|.|TRBD2|TRBV11-2
CATLLAGGKTQYF
TGTGCCACCTTGCTAGCGGGTGGGAAGACCCAGTACTTC
>TRBJ2-2|.|.|TRBV2
CASSEVGADSGELFF
TGTGCCAGCAGTGAAGTGGGGGCCGATAGCGGGGAGCTGTTTTTT
>TRBJ1-3|.|.|TRBV12-3/TRBV12-4
CASSSSWNTIYF
TGTGCCAGCAGTTCGAGCTGGAACACCATATATTTT
>TRBJ2-7|.|.|TRBV5-4
CASSQEATLYEQYF
TGTGCCAGCAGCCAGGAGGCGACACTCTACGAGCAGTACTTC
>TRBJ2-5|.|TRBD2|TRBV28
CASSNIPPGLALQETQYF
TGTGCCAGCAGTAATATCCCCCCGGGACTAGCGCTCCAAGAGACCCAGTACTTC
>TRBJ2-6|many|TRBD1|TRBV24-1
CATSEGQGTPGANVLTF
TGTGCCACCAGTGAGGGACAGGGGACCCCTGGGGCCAACGTCCTGACTTTC
>TRBJ2-5|.|.|TRBV24-1
CATSSWQGETQYF
TGTGCCACCAGTTCCTGGCAGGGAGAGACCCAGTACTTC
>TRBJ2-7|.|TRBD2|TRBV2
CASKRLAGAYEQYF
TGTGCCAGCAAAAGACTAGCGGGAGCCTACGAGCAGTACTTC
>TRBJ2-5|.|TRBD1|TRBV10-3
CAIRRGQGKETQYF
TGTGCCATCAGGAGGGGACAGGGAAAAGAGACCCAGTACTTC
>TRBJ2-7|.|TRBD1|TRBV2
CASHPTGGRGEQYF
TGTGCCAGCCACCCGACAGGGGGTCGTGGTGAGCAGTACTTC
>TRBJ2-1|.|.|TRBV18
CASSKAGSHEQFF
TGTGCCAGCTCGAAGGCGGGTTCTCATGAGCAGTTCTTC
>TRBJ2-7|.|TRBD1|TRBV5-1
CASSLGQGASYEQYF
TGCGCCAGCAGCTTGGGTCAGGGGGCGAGCTACGAGCAGTACTTC
>TRBJ2-7|once|TRBD1|TRBV5-1
CASSPGTGSPWEQYF
TGCGCCAGCAGCCCCGGGACAGGGTCTCCCTGGGAGCAGTACTTC
>TRBJ2-5|.|TRBD2|TRBV12-5
CASALPGGGGETQYF
TGTGCTAGTGCCCTCCCGGGGGGGGGCGGAGAGACCCAGTACTTC
>TRBJ1-1|.|.|TRBV28
CASSLTVNTEAFF
TGTGCCAGCAGTCTGACAGTGAACACTGAAGCTTTCTTT